The 9 T cell receptor beta chains presented below share a single source sample, sequenced in a study of T cells in Graves' hyperthyroidism and ophthalmopathy. Amplified TCR beta CDR3 regions came from RNA transcripts. First-round RT-PCR of the TCR CDR3 relied on the HTBI primer set. TCRdb fed the multiplex PCR reads into MiXCR, producing one record per CDR3 protein. The sample includes a few hundred thousand distinct CDR3 sequences, 40% to 55% seen only once; the top ten take about 8.3%. The sequenced sample was peripheral blood or thyroid tissue (not recorded which). These receptors were collected from a woman aged 18-29 years with Graves' hyperthyroidism.

The sample holds many counts of this clonotype. CDR3 region: CSAGGTFSYEQYF. DNA of the CDR3: TGCAGTGCCGGGGGGACTTTCTCCTACGAGCAGTACTTC. This chain links TRBV20-1 with TRBJ2-7; 7 bases fit TRBD2. Germline CDR1 and CDR2: DFQATT and SNEGSKA (reference sequence). CDR3 length equals 13 residues. After removal of 6 bases from V and 0 bases from J, the junction contained 5 bases not matched to a gene.

The rearrangement joins TRBV25-1 to TRBJ1-1, with D unresolved. V was clipped by 8 bases and J by 5 bases, with 12 bases between them. CDR1 MGHDK and CDR2 SYGVNS come from the germline V gene. The CDR3 sequence is 12 residues long. The CDR3 region has the DNA TGTGCCAGCTTAGGGCCCCGAACTGAAGCTTTCTTT. Protein sequence: CASLGPRTEAFF.

This clonotype has a count of ten or more. This chain links TRBV7-2 with TRBJ1-3; D is unclear. The V gene lost 4 bases and the J gene lost 7 bases, with 5 bases spanning the gap. This CDR3 is built from 11 residues. Germline CDR1 and CDR2: SGHTA and FQGNSA. The CDR3 sequence: CASSSHNTIYF. The CDR3, as DNA: TGTGCCAGCAGCTCCCACAACACCATATATTTT.

Many counts were recorded for this clonotype. V gene TRBV2 combines with J gene TRBJ2-5, with 10 bases lining up with TRBD2. The V gene's germline CDR1 is SNHLY and CDR2 FYNNEI. The CDR3 consists of 14 residues. J was trimmed by 5 bases and V by 6 bases; bases with no gene match: 6. The CDR3 is CASRAPLAGETQYF. In DNA form, the CDR3 reads TGTGCCAGCAGGGCCCCACTAGCGGGGGAGACCCAGTACTTC.

This clonotype was found many times. The chain recombines TRBV10-3 with TRBJ1-2, with a tentative D call TRBD1 (6 bases). CDR1 ENHRY and CDR2 SYGVKD come from the germline V gene. The V end lost 4 bases, the J end lost 0 bases, and 15 bases lay between the germline ends. CDR3 length: 16 amino acids. DNA of the CDR3: TGTGCCATCAGTGTACACCGGGACACATCTAACTATGGCTACACCTTC. It is translated as CAISVHRDTSNYGYTF.

This sequence joins TRBV5-1 and TRBJ2-5, with a possible D match to TRBD2 (7 bases). V lost 4 bases to trimming and J lost 5 bases, with 15 bases between them. From germline, CDR1 is SGHRS and CDR2 YFSETQ. This CDR3 contains 14 residues. The CDR3, as DNA: TGCGCCAGCAGCCCGGAGGAGGGGGGGGAGACCCAGTACTTC. It specifies CASSPEEGGETQYF.

The chain has TRBV5-1 and TRBJ2-7, with D maybe TRBD1 (6 bases). CDR3 length: 19 residues. Germline V gene lookup returns CDR1 SGHRS and CDR2 YFSETQ. V lost 2 bases to trimming and J lost 6 bases, with 30 bases between them. CDR3 protein: CASSFSGQTTAERLLEQYF. CDR3 DNA sequence: TGCGCCAGCAGCTTTTCAGGACAGACCACTGCGGAGAGGCTGCTCGAGCAGTACTTC.

This clonotype was seen at least ten times. The chain carries TRBV6-6 and TRBJ1-4; the match to TRBD1 covers 11 bases. The CDR3 loop spans 16 amino acids. V gave up 5 bases and J gave up 7 bases; unmatched junction bases: 9. Germline V CDR1 and CDR2: MNHNY, SVGAGI (reference sequence). CDR3 sequence reads: CASSPGQGVGGEKLFF. The CDR3 region has the DNA TGTGCCAGCAGTCCGGGACAGGGGGTCGGGGGTGAAAAACTGTTTTTT.

This clonotype was recorded many times. The chain recombines TRBV6-1 with TRBJ2-5; D is unclear. Trimming shortened V by 0 bases and J by 5 bases, and 13 bases separated the two germline ends. The CDR3 is 15 residues long. Germline CDR1 MNHNS, CDR2 SASEGT. CDR3 DNA sequence: TGTGCCAGCAGTGAAGCGGTCCGCATCGGGGAGACCCAGTACTTC. Translating it yields CASSEAVRIGETQYF.